Below are 5 T cell receptor beta chains sequenced from a single sample in a study of blood T cells in healthy people across ages. Sample-barcoded 5' priming and a J-beta primer mix drove a second PCR of about 7 to 12 cycles. Using its own MiXCR run on the 5' RACE reads, TCRdb lists one record per CDR3 protein. The sample holds about 1.5 million distinct CDR3 sequences, under 55% seen once. Sequenced sample: blood. The origin of the receptors is a woman between 18 and 29 years old in good health.

This rearrangement joins TRBV25-1 to TRBJ1-5; D gene ambiguous. The CDR3 loop spans 10 amino acids. Germline assignment: CDR1 MGHDK and CDR2 SYGVNS. Trimming left V 4 bases short and J 11 bases short, with 6 bases between. The CDR3 DNA sequence: TGTGCCAGCAGTGCGCTCGCCCAGCATTTT. Its translation: CASSALAQHF.

This chain uses TRBV5-6 with TRBJ1-1, with D perhaps TRBD1 (6 bases). V lost 5 bases to trimming and J lost 1 base, with 12 bases between them. The CDR3 covers 14 residues. Germline CDR1 reads SGHDT; CDR2 reads YYEEEE. Written as DNA, the CDR3 is TGTGCCAGCAGACTGACGGGGGCGAACACTGAAGCTTTCTTT. As protein: CASRLTGANTEAFF. The whole variable domain, remainder taken from reference TRBV5-6 and TRBJ1-1, is DAGVTQSPTHLIKTRGQQVTLRCSPKSGHDTVSWYQQALGQGPQFIFQYYEEEERQRGNFPDRFSGHQFPNYSSELNVNALLLGDSALYLCASRLTGANTEAFFGQGTRLTVV.

The chain has TRBV28 and TRBJ2-2, with a tentative D call TRBD1 (6 bases). V was clipped by 7 bases and J by 1 base, with 10 bases between them. The CDR3 spans 14 residues. The germline V gene has CDR1 MDHEN and CDR2 SYDVKM. The CDR3 region has the DNA TGTGCCAGCAAAGGGGGTGGGAACACCGGGGAGCTGTTTTTT. This sequence encodes CASKGGGNTGELFF.

The chain employs TRBV7-2 and TRBJ2-1, with a tentative D call TRBD2 (5 bases). This CDR3 region has 15 residues. Trimming took 1 base from V and 6 from J, leaving 13 bases between them. Germline values: CDR1 SGHTA, CDR2 FQGNSA. DNA of the CDR3: TGTGCCAGCAGCTTAGACATGGGTGAGGGCAATGAGCAGTTCTTC. This translates into CASSLDMGEGNEQFF.

This clonotype came up once. The chain combines TRBV24-1 with TRBJ2-5, with 9 bases identical to TRBD1. CDR1 is KGHDR, CDR2 SFDVKD, per germline. The CDR3 totals 16 residues. J lost 11 bases, V lost 2 bases, and 14 bases had no gene match. The chain's CDR3 is CATSDSGTGWSNEQYF. CDR3 DNA: TGTGCCACCAGTGATTCCGGGACAGGGTGGTCCAATGAGCAGTACTTC.